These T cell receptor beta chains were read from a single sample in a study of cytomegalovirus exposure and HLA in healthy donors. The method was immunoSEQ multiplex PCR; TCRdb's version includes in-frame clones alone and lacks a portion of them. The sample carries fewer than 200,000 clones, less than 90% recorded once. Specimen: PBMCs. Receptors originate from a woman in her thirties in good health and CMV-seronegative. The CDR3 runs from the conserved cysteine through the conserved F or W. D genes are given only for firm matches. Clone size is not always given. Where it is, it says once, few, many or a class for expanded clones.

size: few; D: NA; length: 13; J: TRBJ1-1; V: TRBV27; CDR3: CASSLQGRTEAFF; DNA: TGTGCCAGCAGTTTACAGGGGCGTACTGAAGCTTTCTTT
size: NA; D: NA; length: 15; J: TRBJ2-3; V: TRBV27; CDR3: CASSPRDVPGDTQYF; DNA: TGTGCCAGCAGCCCCCGGGACGTACCAGGAGATACGCAGTATTTT
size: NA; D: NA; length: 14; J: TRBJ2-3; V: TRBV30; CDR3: CAWSGIGAAATQYF; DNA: TGTGCCTGGAGTGGAATCGGGGCCGCAGCTACGCAGTATTTT
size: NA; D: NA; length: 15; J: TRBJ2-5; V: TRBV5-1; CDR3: CASSLEGGLGETQYF; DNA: TGCGCCAGCAGCTTGGAGGGGGGGCTCGGGGAGACCCAGTACTTC
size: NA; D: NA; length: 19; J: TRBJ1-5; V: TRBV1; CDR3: CTSSQEFLPTVYRNQPQHF; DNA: TGCACCAGCAGCCAAGAGTTCCTCCCGACAGTCTACCGCAATCAGCCCCAGCATTTT
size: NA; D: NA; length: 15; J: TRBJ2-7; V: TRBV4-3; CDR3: CASSQEGLASYEQYF; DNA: TGCGCCAGCAGCCAGGAGGGACTCGCTTCCTACGAGCAGTACTTC
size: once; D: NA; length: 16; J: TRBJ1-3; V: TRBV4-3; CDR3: CASSQDRGALGNTIYF; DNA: TGCGCCAGCAGCCAAGACCGGGGGGCGTTAGGAAACACCATATATTTT
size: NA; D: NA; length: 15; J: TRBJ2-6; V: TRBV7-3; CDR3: CASSLRRDGANVLTF; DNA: TGTGCCAGCAGCTTAAGGCGGGATGGGGCCAACGTCCTGACTTTC
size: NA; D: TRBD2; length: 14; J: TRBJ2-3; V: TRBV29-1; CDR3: CSVASGGVTDTQYF; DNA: TGCAGCGTTGCCAGCGGGGGGGTCACAGATACGCAGTATTTT
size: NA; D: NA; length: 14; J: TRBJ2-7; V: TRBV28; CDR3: CATTSSGPYYEQYF; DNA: TGTGCCACCACCTCTTCTGGACCGTACTACGAGCAGTACTTC
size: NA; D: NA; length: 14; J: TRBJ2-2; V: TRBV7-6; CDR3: CASSLSGSTGELFF; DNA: TGTGCCAGCAGCTTATCAGGGAGCACCGGGGAGCTGTTTTTT
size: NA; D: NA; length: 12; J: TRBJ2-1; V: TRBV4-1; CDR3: CASSQDTNEQFF; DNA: TGCGCCAGCAGCCAAGACACCAATGAGCAGTTCTTC
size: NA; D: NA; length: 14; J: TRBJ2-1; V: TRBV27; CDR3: CATLEGRGNNEQFF; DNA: TGTGCCACTCTCGAAGGGAGGGGGAACAATGAGCAGTTCTTC
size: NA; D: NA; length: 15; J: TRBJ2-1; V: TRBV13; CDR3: CASSLSRKNYNEQFF; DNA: TGTGCCAGCAGCTTATCGCGGAAAAACTACAATGAGCAGTTCTTC
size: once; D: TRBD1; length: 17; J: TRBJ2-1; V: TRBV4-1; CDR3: CASSQVPTGSSYNEQFF; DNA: TGCGCCAGCAGCCAAGTTCCGACAGGGAGCTCCTACAATGAGCAGTTCTTC
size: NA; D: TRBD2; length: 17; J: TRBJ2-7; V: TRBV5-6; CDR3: CASSLDASGGRFYEQYF; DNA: TGTGCCAGCAGCTTGGATGCTAGCGGGGGTCGCTTCTACGAGCAGTACTTC
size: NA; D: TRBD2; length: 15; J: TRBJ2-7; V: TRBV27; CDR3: CASSSLAGGPDEQYF; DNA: TGTGCCAGCAGTTCCTTAGCGGGAGGGCCTGACGAGCAGTACTTC
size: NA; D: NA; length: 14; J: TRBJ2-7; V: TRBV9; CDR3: CASSVELDSYEQYF; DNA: TGTGCCAGCAGCGTAGAACTAGACTCCTACGAGCAGTACTTC